Listed below are T cell receptor beta chains from one sample, sequenced in a study of T cell repertoires in urothelial bladder cancer. Method: immunoSEQ multiplex PCR; TCRdb's copy keeps in-frame clones and lacks some. The table includes about 910 clones, over 60% detected once. Sequencing input: tumor-infiltrating cells from bladder cancer. These receptors came from a human donor with urothelial carcinoma. Each CDR3 is given without its conserved first and last residue.

V	CDR3
TRBV5-5	ASSLLTGVGYNEQF
TRBV5-1	ASNLDRGDEQF
TRBV27	ASRAINTGELF
TRBV4-2	ASSQGEGAETQY
TRBV5-1	ASSPLAGVFDEQF
TRBV7-9	ASSDGTSGSDWF
TRBV28	ASSTPAGITQETQY
TRBV5-6	ASTHRGPYQETQY
TRBV6-1	ASITGTRFDQPQH
TRBV7-7	ASSLSGDYNEQF
TRBV19	ASSIAWETNEKLF
TRBV27	ASRLAAGGPNTQY
TRBV6-4	ASSDRATGELF
TRBV29-1	SVHPSGSSHEQF
TRBV5-1	ASSPGGSSYEQY
TRBV5-1	ASSLVGGAGTGELF
TRBV6-4	ASSPGAGALGANVLT
TRBV6-4	ASSEGQGYYNEQF
TRBV4-1	ASTHLAGAYNEQF
TRBV6-5	ASRLQGAWGYT
TRBV11-3	ASSGSDRGWQPQH
TRBV7-2	ASSLDRSRDTQY
TRBV19	ASSIGDRGQQY
TRBV19	ATSDRVNYNEQF
TRBV7-2	ASSLALGGGRTDTQY
TRBV2	ASSEADEERF
TRBV6-5	ASSRTGRNQPQH
TRBV2	ASRDSGTGDPGANVLT
TRBV7-8	ASSLALGVTGQYDEQF
TRBV27	ASSLFGTGSNTGELF
TRBV6-6	ASSYRGPYGYT
TRBV5-5	ASSLDGLMNTEAF
TRBV29-1	SVGTGRHGYT
TRBV5-5	ASSLAYNEQF
TRBV15	ATSGLGTSGGVATDTQY
TRBV25-1	ASSESRTNYGYT
TRBV29-1	SVRDRGRVKGAF
TRBV7-8	ASSLRTSGYEQF
TRBV27	ASSLIFRRGIAGANVLT
TRBV7-7	ASSLDSISLQTQY
TRBV7-9	ASSLTGHYGYT
TRBV7-6	ASSLGAGSDTEAF
TRBV28	ASSLGSSGRSYGYT
TRBV9	ASSARASYPGELF
TRBV6-5	ASSYTGNNEKLF
TRBV7-2	ASSLWGEQAQH
TRBV5-6	ASSPTSSDTQY
TRBV6-1	ASLPWAGDIQY
TRBV7-8	ASSLGETGRSGYT